Sequencing of this T cell receptor (delta chain) was carried out in a study of γδ T cells in repeated Plasmodium falciparum infection. Study-wide background: Age- and gender-matched Australian children served as comparison for malaria-exposed Malian children. Over approximately 640 days, donors received four mosquito-bite P. falciparum NF54 infections.

Flow sorting of PBMC yielded separate Vgamma9/Vdelta2+ and Vdelta2-negative gammadelta T cell populations for bulk repertoire analysis. The CDR3 loop spans 16 amino acids. V lost 4 bases to trimming and J lost 0 bases, with 21 bases between them. The germline V gene encodes CDR1 TVYSNPD and CDR2 GDNSRS (reference sequence). Sequencing covered both gamma and delta TCR chains per sample. TCRdb redid clone calling on the multiplex PCR reads using CATT. The sample lists 80,000 to 95,000 delta-chain clones, 1.4% seen once, with around 8.5% in the top ten. This clone has just a few counts. The translation of this DNA and the TCRdb protein of a much larger clone differ at residue 10, probably owing to a read error; the protein shown here is translated from the DNA.

The sequenced sample consisted of gamma-delta T cells from blood. This TCR was sampled from a pool of human donors (malaria-infected and uninfected, not separated). The chain joins TRDV3 to TRDJ1; D ambiguous. TCRdb records no J gene; here it was assigned by comparing the DNA to germline. The CDR3 bases are TGTGCCTGCCGTCCTCTTGTGACAAGGCACACCGATAAACTCATCTTT. Residues: CACRPLVTRHTDKLIF. The complete variable domain, with remaining parts taken from reference TRDV3 and TRDJ1, reads CDKVTQSSPDQTVASGSEVVLLCTYDTVYSNPDLFWYRIRPDYSFQFVFYGDNSRSEGADFTQGRFSVKHILTQKAFHLVISPVRTEDSATYYCACRPLVTRHTDKLIFGKGTRVTVEP.